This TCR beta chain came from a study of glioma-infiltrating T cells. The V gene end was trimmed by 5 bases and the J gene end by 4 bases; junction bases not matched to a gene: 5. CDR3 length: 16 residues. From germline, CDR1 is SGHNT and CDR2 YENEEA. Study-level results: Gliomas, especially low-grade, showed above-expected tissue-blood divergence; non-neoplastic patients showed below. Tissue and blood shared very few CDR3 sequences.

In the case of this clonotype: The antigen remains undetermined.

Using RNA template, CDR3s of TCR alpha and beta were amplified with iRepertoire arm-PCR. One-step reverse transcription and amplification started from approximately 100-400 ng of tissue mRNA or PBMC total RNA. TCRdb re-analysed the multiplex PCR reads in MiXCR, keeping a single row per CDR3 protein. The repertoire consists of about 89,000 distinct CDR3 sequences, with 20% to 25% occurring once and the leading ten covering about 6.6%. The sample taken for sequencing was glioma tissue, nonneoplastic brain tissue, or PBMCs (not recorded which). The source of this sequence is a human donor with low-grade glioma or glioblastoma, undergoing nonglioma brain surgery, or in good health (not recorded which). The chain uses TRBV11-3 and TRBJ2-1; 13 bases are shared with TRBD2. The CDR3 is CASSPKTSGRYNEQFF. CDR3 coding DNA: TGTGCCAGCAGCCCAAAGACTAGCGGGAGGTACAATGAGCAGTTCTTC.